Shown below are 23 T cell receptor beta chains from a single sample sequenced in a study of cytomegalovirus exposure and HLA in healthy donors. Researchers ran the PCR with 60 Vbeta and 13 Jbeta primers. Method: immunoSEQ multiplex PCR; TCRdb's copy keeps in-frame clones and lacks some. The profile shows about 140,000 clones, around 80% of them singletons. The sequenced sample was PBMCs. All receptors come from a female donor in good health and CMV-seronegative.

The rearrangement joins TRBV28 to TRBJ1-5, with TRBD1 as a possible D gene (6 bases). With 7 bases removed from V and 0 bases from J, the gap between germline ends came to 13 bases. CDR1 and CDR2 (germline): MDHEN, SYDVKM. This CDR3 comprises 15 residues. The CDR3 DNA is TGTGCCAGCATCTCCACAGGGCATAGCAATCAGCCCCAGCATTTT. This translates into CASISTGHSNQPQHF. The whole variable domain, filled in from reference TRBV28 and TRBJ1-5, reads DVKVTQSSRYLVKRTGEKVFLECVQDMDHENMFWYRQDPGLGLRLIYFSYDVKMKEKGDIPEGYSVSREKKERFSLILESASTNQTSMYLCASISTGHSNQPQHFGDGTRLSIL.

The chain joins TRBV6-1 to TRBJ2-4; possibly TRBD2 for D (5 bases). The germline V gene has CDR1 MNHNS and CDR2 SASEGT. V was shortened by 0 bases and J by 0 bases, with 12 bases between the two germline ends. The CDR3 length is 17 residues. The CDR3 sequence is CASSEAYRGEAKNIQYF. The CDR3 region has the DNA TGTGCCAGCAGTGAAGCCTATCGGGGAGAAGCCAAAAACATTCAGTACTTC.

J is TRBJ2-3 and V is TRBV5-1, with 7 bases fitting TRBD1. The trim removed 4 bases at V and 6 bases at J, leaving 11 bases unmatched. From germline, CDR1 is SGHRS and CDR2 YFSETQ. The CDR3 covers 15 residues. The CDR3 protein is CASSPGDRGSDTQYF. In nucleotides, the CDR3 is TGCGCCAGCAGCCCAGGGGACAGAGGGTCGGATACGCAGTATTTT. The variable domain in full, completed from reference TRBV5-1 and TRBJ2-3, reads KAGVTQTPRYLIKTRGQQVTLSCSPISGHRSVSWYQQTPGQGLQFLFEYFSETQRNKGNFPGRFSGRQFSNSRSEMNVSTLELGDSALYLCASSPGDRGSDTQYFGPGTRLTVL.

The chain links TRBV28 to TRBJ2-7, with 14 bases that match TRBD2. J was trimmed by 6 bases and V by 2 bases; bases with no gene match: 9. Germline V lookup: CDR1 MDHEN, CDR2 SYDVKM. The CDR3 length is 17 residues. This CDR3 is CASSLAETSGRAVEQYF. Here the CDR3 DNA reads TGTGCCAGCAGTTTAGCGGAGACTAGCGGGAGGGCCGTCGAGCAGTACTTC.

The CDR3 sequence is CASSIWAPAGNTIYF. The CDR3 DNA reads as TGTGCCAGTAGTATATGGGCCCCGGCTGGAAACACCATATATTTT. The V call is TRBV19, the J call TRBJ1-3; D is unclear. CDR1 LNHDA and CDR2 SQIVND come from the germline V gene (reference sequence). The CDR3 contains 15 residues. V was clipped by 2 bases and J by 2 bases, with 10 bases between them.

The chain uses TRBV18 and TRBJ2-5; D call uncertain. Trimming took 3 bases from V and 5 from J, leaving 13 bases between them. The CDR3 is 14 amino acids. Germline V gene sequence: CDR1 KGHSH, CDR2 LQKENI. CDR3 nucleotides: TGTGCCAGCTCACCTACTGCACCGAGGGAGACCCAGTACTTC. Translated, it gives CASSPTAPRETQYF.

The sample holds a few counts of this clone. This chain uses TRBV19 with TRBJ2-1, with D possibly being TRBD2 (6 bases). CDR3 length: 15 residues. V was pared by 5 bases and J by 6 bases, with 17 bases between. Looked up from germline, CDR1 is LNHDA and CDR2 is SQIVND (reference sequence). The CDR3 reads CASSLTGVGGNEQFF. For the CDR3, the DNA is TGTGCCAGTAGTTTGACGGGAGTTGGGGGCAATGAGCAGTTCTTC.

This clone was recorded only once. The rearrangement joins TRBV11-2 to TRBJ2-3; 10 nucleotides align to TRBD2. Trimming took 5 bases from V and 3 from J; bases not matched to a gene: 5. The germline V gene encodes CDR1 SGHAT and CDR2 FQNNGV. This CDR3 region has 15 residues. Here the CDR3 reads CASSLLAGVTDTQYF. The CDR3 DNA reads as TGTGCCAGCAGCCTCCTAGCGGGAGTAACAGATACGCAGTATTTT.

The chain uses TRBV5-1 and TRBJ1-1; 7 nucleotides match TRBD1. The CDR3 covers 14 residues. Germline V gene lookup returns CDR1 SGHRS and CDR2 YFSETQ. Unmatched junction bases numbered 4, after V lost 4 bases and J lost 1 base. The CDR3 loop is CASSTTGRNTEAFF. The CDR3 DNA is TGCGCCAGCAGCACGACAGGGCGGAACACTGAAGCTTTCTTT.

The chain carries TRBV6-4 and TRBJ2-3; 8 nucleotides agree with TRBD1. The CDR3 consists of 15 residues. Looked up from germline, CDR1 is MRHNA and CDR2 is SNTAGT. V gave up 0 bases and J gave up 1 base; unmatched junction bases: 0. Here the CDR3 DNA reads TGTGCCAGCAGTGACTCGGGACAGGGCACAGATACGCAGTATTTT. As protein: CASSDSGQGTDTQYF.

V gene TRBV9 combines with J gene TRBJ1-2, with 7 bases identical to TRBD1. The germline V gene has CDR1 SGDLS and CDR2 YYNGEE. The V segment lost 4 bases and the J segment 0 bases; nucleotides outside the gene matches: 6. This CDR3 has 15 residues. The CDR3 is CASSRDRSTNYGYTF. For the CDR3, the DNA is TGTGCCAGCAGCCGGGACAGATCAACTAACTATGGCTACACCTTC.

This clone was observed a few times. This CDR3 is also generated by other DNA sequences in the sample. The V and J genes are TRBV18 and TRBJ2-1; 8 bases are shared with TRBD1. CDR1 is KGHSH, CDR2 LQKENI, per germline. CDR3 length equals 14 residues. V was pared by 6 bases and J by 7 bases, with 8 bases of the junction left unmatched. The CDR3 DNA reads as TGTGCCAGCTCCCCTCGCACAGGGGGTAATGAGCAGTTCTTC. It encodes CASSPRTGGNEQFF.

This chain uses TRBV14 with TRBJ2-7; 8 bases map to TRBD1. Losses at the gene ends were 5 bases for V and 0 bases for J; bases not matched to a gene: 6. The germline gives CDR1 SGHDN, CDR2 FVKESK. This CDR3 has 15 amino acids. CDR3 DNA: TGTGCCAGCAGCGGATGGACAGGGCACTCCTACGAGCAGTACTTC. Encoded protein: CASSGWTGHSYEQYF. Using reference TRBV14 and TRBJ2-7 for the parts outside the CDR3, the full variable domain is EAGVTQFPSHSVIEKGQTVTLRCDPISGHDNLYWYRRVMGKEIKFLLHFVKESKQDESGMPNNRFLAERTGGTYSTLKVQPAELEDSGVYFCASSGWTGHSYEQYFGPGTRLTVT.

The chain employs TRBV6-1 and TRBJ1-3, with D possibly TRBD1 on 5 matching bases. In germline, CDR1 is MNHNS, CDR2 SASEGT. CDR3 length equals 14 residues. The V and J ends lost 2 bases and 5 bases respectively, with 10 bases between them. DNA for the CDR3: TGTGCCAGCAGTGAAATGCAGGGCCGAAACACCATATATTTT. Translated, it gives CASSEMQGRNTIYF.

J is TRBJ1-1 and V is TRBV5-4; the D gene is possibly TRBD1 (6 bases). Trimming cost V 4 bases and J 8 bases, with 12 bases left between them. From germline, CDR1 is SGHNT and CDR2 YYREEE (reference sequence). The CDR3 totals 12 residues. The CDR3 DNA reads as TGTGCCAGCAGCCAGGGGACGGAGGAAGCTTTCTTT. It is translated as CASSQGTEEAFF.

The chain recombines TRBV7-6 with TRBJ2-7; D gene unclear. CDR3 length: 12 amino acids. V was shortened by 5 bases and J by 5 bases, with 10 bases between the two germline ends. The germline gives CDR1 SGHVS, CDR2 FNYEAQ. As DNA, the CDR3 is TGTGCCAGCAGCCGCTCTGAGAACGAGCAGTACTTC. It codes for CASSRSENEQYF.

This clone was picked up a small number of times. V gene TRBV11-2 combines with J gene TRBJ1-1; D is undetermined. The V gene's germline CDR1 is SGHAT and CDR2 FQNNGV. The CDR3 runs to 11 residues. V was trimmed by 5 bases and J by 1 base, leaving 2 bases between them. The DNA for the CDR3 is TGTGCCAGCAGCCAGAACACTGAAGCTTTCTTT. Translation gives CASSQNTEAFF.

The CDR3 region has the DNA TGCGCCAGCAGCGCCGGGACAGGACAGCAGGATACGCAGTATTTT. Translation: CASSAGTGQQDTQYF. This chain links TRBV5-1 with TRBJ2-3, with TRBD1 matching over 8 bases. The V gene end was trimmed by 4 bases and the J gene end by 6 bases; junction bases not matched to a gene: 10. Germline V gives CDR1 SGHRS, CDR2 YFSETQ. This CDR3 has 15 amino acids.

This sequence joins TRBV7-9 and TRBJ1-1; possible D gene TRBD1, 5 bases. From germline, CDR1 is SEHNR and CDR2 FQNEAQ (reference sequence). The CDR3 totals 16 residues. V was pared by 1 base and J by 5 bases, with 17 bases between. The chain's CDR3 is CASSLVGLTGKTEAFF. The CDR3 bases are TGTGCCAGCAGCTTAGTGGGGCTCACAGGAAAAACTGAAGCTTTCTTT.

This clone occurred a few times. The chain uses TRBV9 and TRBJ1-1; TRBD1 agrees at 8 bases. The length of the CDR3 is 15 residues. Germline assignment: CDR1 SGDLS and CDR2 YYNGEE. The trim removed 3 bases at V and 5 bases at J, leaving 9 bases unmatched. This chain's CDR3 is CASSADRGGWTEAFF. CDR3 bases: TGTGCCAGCAGCGCAGACAGGGGAGGTTGGACTGAAGCTTTCTTT.

The rearrangement links TRBV5-4 to TRBJ2-2; D unresolved. Trimming shortened V by 5 bases and J by 0 bases, and 11 bases separated the two germline ends. The germline CDR1 and CDR2 sequences are SGHNT and YYREEE (reference sequence). This CDR3 spans 15 amino acids. CDR3 DNA sequence: TGTGCCAGCAGTTCCCCACTTTCGAACACCGGGGAGCTGTTTTTT. It yields the protein CASSSPLSNTGELFF.

The chain couples TRBV6-5 to TRBJ2-5; weak D call: TRBD2 (5 bases). The J call may be faulty, since TRBJ2-7 better matches the DNA end. CDR3 length: 14 amino acids. Germline CDR1 reads MNHEY; CDR2 reads SVGAGI. CDR3 DNA sequence: TGTGCCAGCAGTCGGAGCGGTAACACCTACGAGCAGTACTTC. Translation: CASSRSGNTYEQYF.

The chain recombines TRBV2 with TRBJ2-1, with 12 bases matching TRBD2. V lost 10 bases, J lost 8 bases, and 12 bases stayed unmatched. Germline CDR1 is SNHLY and CDR2 is FYNNEI. CDR3 size: 15 residues. The CDR3 DNA sequence: TGTGCCACCTGGACTAGCGGGAAGGATGATGATGAGCAGTTCTTC. It translates to CATWTSGKDDDEQFF.